One sample yielded the 2 T cell receptor beta chains listed below, sequenced in a study of shared clonotypes between healthy human individuals (dated by TCRdb to the early 2020s). The library relied on the immunoSEQ multiplex PCR assay. TCRdb limited this immuneACCESS table to in-frame rearrangements with V and J called. A share of clones is missing; checked studies link under half to unresolved V genes, and the rest is unexplained. In all, the sample holds a few hundred thousand clones, and about 73% of those were seen once. The ten largest clones add up to more than 9% of the sample. Material: memory CD4+ T cells sorted from blood. The meaning of the sample's cell subset or site label: CD45RA-negative fraction. The receptors stem from a man aged 30 to 45 in good health.

The count of this clone is one. This rearrangement joins TRBV2 to TRBJ2-7; no clear D gene. Germline CDR1 SNHLY, CDR2 FYNNEI. The CDR3 is 12 amino acids. Trimming removed 6 bases at V and 4 bases at J, with 10 bases between. The CDR3 is CASRIGEYEQYF. The CDR3 bases are TGTGCCAGCAGGATCGGAGAGTACGAGCAGTACTTC.

The V gene is TRBV11-1, the J gene TRBJ2-7, with D possibly being TRBD2 (6 bases). The CDR3 totals 14 residues. CDR1 SGHAT and CDR2 FQDESV come from the germline V gene (reference sequence). Trimming pared 4 bases from V and 6 bases from J, leaving 16 bases between. The CDR3 DNA is TGTGCCAGCAGCTCTACGGGCTGGGGAGGCGAGCAGTACTTC. Amino acids: CASSSTGWGGEQYF.